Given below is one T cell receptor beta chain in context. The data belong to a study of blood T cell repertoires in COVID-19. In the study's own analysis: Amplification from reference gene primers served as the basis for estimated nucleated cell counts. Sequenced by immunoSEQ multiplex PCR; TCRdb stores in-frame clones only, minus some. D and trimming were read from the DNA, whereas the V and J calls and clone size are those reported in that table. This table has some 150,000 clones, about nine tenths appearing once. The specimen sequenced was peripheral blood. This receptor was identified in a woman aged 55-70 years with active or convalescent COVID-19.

DNA for the CDR3: TGCGCCAGCAGCCCAGGGGGCGCGTTGGTGGACACTGAAGCTTTCTTT. Translation: CASSPGGALVDTEAFF. The V gene is TRBV4-1, the J gene TRBJ1-1, with TRBD1 matching 8 bases. Trimming removed 4 bases from V and 3 bases from J; junction bases left unmatched: 10. The CDR3 runs 16 residues. Germline lookup yields CDR1 MGHRA and CDR2 YSYEKL.